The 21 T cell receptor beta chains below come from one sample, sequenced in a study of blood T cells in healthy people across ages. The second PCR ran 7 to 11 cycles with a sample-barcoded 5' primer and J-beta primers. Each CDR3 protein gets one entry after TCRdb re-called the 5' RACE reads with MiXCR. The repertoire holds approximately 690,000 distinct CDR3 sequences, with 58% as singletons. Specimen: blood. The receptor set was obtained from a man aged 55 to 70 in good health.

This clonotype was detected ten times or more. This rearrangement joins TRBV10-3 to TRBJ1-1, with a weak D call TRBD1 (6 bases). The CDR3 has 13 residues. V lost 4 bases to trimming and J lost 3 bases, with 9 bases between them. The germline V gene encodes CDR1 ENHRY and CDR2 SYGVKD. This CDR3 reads CAISARGDTEAFF. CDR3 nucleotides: TGTGCCATCAGTGCCAGGGGAGACACTGAAGCTTTCTTT.

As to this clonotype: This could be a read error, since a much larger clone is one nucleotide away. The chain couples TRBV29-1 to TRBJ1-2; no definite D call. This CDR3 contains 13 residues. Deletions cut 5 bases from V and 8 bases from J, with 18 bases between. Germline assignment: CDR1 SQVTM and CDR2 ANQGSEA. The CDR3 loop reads CSVSPFRREGYTF. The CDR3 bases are TGCAGCGTTTCACCCTTCAGGAGAGAGGGCTACACCTTC.

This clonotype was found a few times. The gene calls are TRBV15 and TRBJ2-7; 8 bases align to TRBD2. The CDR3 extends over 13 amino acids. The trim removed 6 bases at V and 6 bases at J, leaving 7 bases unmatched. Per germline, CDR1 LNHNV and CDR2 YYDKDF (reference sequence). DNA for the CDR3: TGTGCCACCAGTACGGGGGGGCCTCTCGAGCAGTACTTC. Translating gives CATSTGGPLEQYF.

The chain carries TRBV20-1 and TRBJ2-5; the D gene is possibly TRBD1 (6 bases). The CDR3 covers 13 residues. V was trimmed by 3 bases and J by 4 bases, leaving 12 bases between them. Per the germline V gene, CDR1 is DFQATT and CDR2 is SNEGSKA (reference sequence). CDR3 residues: CSARKQGLETQYF. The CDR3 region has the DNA TGCAGTGCTAGGAAACAGGGCTTAGAGACCCAGTACTTC.

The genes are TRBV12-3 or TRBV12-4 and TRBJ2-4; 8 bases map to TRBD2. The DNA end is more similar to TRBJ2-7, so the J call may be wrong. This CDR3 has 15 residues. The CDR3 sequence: CASSFWSGGNYEQYF. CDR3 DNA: TGTGCCAGCAGCTTCTGGTCGGGAGGGAACTACGAGCAGTACTTC.

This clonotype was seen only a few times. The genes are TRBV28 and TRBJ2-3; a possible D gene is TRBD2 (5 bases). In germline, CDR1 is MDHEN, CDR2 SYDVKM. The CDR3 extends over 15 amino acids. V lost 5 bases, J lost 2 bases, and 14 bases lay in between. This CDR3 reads CASSRALGNTDTQYF. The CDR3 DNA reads TGTGCCAGCAGTCGGGCACTAGGAAACACAGATACGCAGTATTTT.

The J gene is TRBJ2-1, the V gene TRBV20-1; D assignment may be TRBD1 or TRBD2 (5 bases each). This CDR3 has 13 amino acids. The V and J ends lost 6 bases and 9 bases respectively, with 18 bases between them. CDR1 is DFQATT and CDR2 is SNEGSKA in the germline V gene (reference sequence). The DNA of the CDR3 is TGCAGTGCAGAGGGACCCGACGGGGTTGAGCAGTTCTTC. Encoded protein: CSAEGPDGVEQFF.

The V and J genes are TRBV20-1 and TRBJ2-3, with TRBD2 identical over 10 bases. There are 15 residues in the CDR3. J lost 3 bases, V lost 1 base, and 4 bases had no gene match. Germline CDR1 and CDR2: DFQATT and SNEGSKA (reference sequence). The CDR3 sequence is CSARASGGATDTQYF. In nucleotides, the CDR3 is TGCAGTGCTAGAGCCAGCGGGGGGGCTACAGATACGCAGTATTTT.

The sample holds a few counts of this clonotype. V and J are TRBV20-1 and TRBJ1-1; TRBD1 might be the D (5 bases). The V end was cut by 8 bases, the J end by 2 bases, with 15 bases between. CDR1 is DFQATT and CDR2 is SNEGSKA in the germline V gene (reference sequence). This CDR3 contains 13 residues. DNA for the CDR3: TGCAGTACAATTCGGGACTATAACACTGAAGCTTTCTTT. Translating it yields CSTIRDYNTEAFF.

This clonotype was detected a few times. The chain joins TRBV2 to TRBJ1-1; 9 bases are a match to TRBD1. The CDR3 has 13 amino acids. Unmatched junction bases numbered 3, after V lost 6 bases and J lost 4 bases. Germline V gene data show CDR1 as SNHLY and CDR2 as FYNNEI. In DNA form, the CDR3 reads TGTGCCAGCAGGGGACAGGGTGGCACTGAAGCTTTCTTT. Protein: CASRGQGGTEAFF. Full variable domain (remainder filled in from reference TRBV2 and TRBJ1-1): EPEVTQTPSHQVTQMGQEVILRCVPISNHLYFYWYRQILGQKVEFLVSFYNNEISEKSEIFDDQFSVERPDGSNFTLKIRSTKLEDSAMYFCASRGQGGTEAFFGQGTRLTVV.

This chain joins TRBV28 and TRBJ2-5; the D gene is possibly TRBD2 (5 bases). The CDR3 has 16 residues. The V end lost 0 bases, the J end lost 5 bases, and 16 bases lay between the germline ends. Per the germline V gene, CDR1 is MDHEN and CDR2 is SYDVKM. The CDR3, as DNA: TGTGCCAGCAGTTTATGGAGGGCAGGTGTCGGGGAGACCCAGTACTTC. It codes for CASSLWRAGVGETQYF.

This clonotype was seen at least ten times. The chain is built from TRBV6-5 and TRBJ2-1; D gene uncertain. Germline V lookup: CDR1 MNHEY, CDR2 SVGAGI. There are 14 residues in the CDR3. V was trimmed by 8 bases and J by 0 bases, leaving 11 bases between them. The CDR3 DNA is TGTGCCAGCCGGGTCGGGTACTCCTACAATGAGCAGTTCTTC. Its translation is CASRVGYSYNEQFF.

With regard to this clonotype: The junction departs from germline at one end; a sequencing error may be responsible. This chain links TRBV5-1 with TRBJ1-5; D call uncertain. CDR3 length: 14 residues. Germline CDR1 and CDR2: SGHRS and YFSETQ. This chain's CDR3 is CTSSLEAINQPQHF. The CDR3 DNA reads TGCACCAGCAGCTTGGAGGCGATCAATCAGCCCCAGCATTTT.

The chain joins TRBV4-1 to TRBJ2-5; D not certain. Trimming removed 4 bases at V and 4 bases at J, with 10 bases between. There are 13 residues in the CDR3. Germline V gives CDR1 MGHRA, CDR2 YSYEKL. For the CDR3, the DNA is TGCGCCAGCAGCCCTTACATAGGAGAGACCCAGTACTTC. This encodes CASSPYIGETQYF.

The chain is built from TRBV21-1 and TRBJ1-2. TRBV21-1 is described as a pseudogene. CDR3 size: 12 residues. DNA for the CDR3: TGTGCCAGCAGGGGGACTAACTATGGCTACACCTTC. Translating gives CASRGTNYGYTF.

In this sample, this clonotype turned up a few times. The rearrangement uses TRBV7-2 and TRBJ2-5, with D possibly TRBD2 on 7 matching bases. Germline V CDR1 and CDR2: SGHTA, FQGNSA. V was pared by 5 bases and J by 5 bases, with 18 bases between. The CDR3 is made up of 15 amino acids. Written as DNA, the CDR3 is TGTGCCAGCAGCATTAGCTGGGGGGGCGGGGAGACCCAGTACTTC. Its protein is CASSISWGGGETQYF.

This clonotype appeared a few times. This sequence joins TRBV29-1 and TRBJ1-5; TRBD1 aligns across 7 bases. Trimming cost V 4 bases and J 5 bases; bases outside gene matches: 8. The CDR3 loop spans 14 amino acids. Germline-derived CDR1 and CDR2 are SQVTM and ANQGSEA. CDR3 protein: CSVAQGGADQPQHF. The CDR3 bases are TGCAGCGTTGCGCAGGGGGGCGCCGATCAGCCCCAGCATTTT.

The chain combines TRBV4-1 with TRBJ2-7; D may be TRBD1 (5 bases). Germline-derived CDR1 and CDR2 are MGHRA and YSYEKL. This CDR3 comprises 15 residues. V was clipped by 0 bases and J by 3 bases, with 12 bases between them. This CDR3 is CASSQEFRVNYEQYF. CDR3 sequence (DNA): TGCGCCAGCAGCCAAGAGTTCAGGGTGAACTACGAGCAGTACTTC.

The CDR3 region is CASSLDGGAEETQYF. CDR3 DNA sequence: TGTGCCAGCAGCTTGGACGGGGGGGCCGAAGAGACCCAGTACTTC. The chain is built from TRBV5-4 and TRBJ2-5, with 8 bases that match TRBD2. Germline CDR1 SGHNT, CDR2 YYREEE (reference sequence). This CDR3 is built from 15 residues. V was pared by 0 bases and J by 3 bases, with 4 bases of the junction left unmatched.

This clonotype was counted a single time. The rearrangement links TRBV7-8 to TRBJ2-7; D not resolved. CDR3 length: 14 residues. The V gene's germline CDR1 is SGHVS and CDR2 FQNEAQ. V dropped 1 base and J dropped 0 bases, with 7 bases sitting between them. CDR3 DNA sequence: TGTGCCAGCAGCTTAGGGCCTCACTCCTACGAGCAGTACTTC. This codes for CASSLGPHSYEQYF.

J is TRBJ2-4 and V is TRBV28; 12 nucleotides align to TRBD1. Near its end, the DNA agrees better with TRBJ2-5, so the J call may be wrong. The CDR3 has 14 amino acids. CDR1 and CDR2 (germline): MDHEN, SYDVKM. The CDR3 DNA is TGTGCCGCAGGGACAGGGGGCGTTGAAGAGACCCAGTACTTC. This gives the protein CAAGTGGVEETQYF.